This T cell receptor beta chain comes out of a study of Ad26.COV2.S vaccination and SARS-CoV-2 variants. Notes on the study in general: Spike-specific CD8+ and CD4+ T cell responses reportedly showed substantial breadth after vaccination. The study found higher spike-specific TCR breadth in vaccine than placebo recipients.

Indicated treatment: 19 received Ad26.COV2.S at low or high dose, single or two shots; about 5 received placebo; per-sample allocation not given. Sampling was performed 63 days after the first vaccine or placebo injection. Expressing Wuhan-strain SARS-CoV-2 spike, an Ad26 vector served as the vaccine. Comment on this clone: Its antigen is not identified.

The method was immunoSEQ multiplex PCR; TCRdb's version includes in-frame clones alone and lacks a portion of them. The data show around 400,000 clones, over 75% seen once. There are 13 residues in the CDR3. V was pared by 1 base and J by 4 bases, with 7 bases between. Germline CDR1 PRHDT, CDR2 FYEKMQ (reference sequence). The sequence derives from a person aged 18-60 years who received the Ad26.COV2.S COVID-19 vaccine or a placebo. The V and J genes are TRBV13 and TRBJ1-2; the D is unclear. The material was peripheral blood, obtained in a trial of Ad26.COV2.S vaccine versus placebo. This chain's CDR3 is CASSLEGFYGYTF. Here the CDR3 DNA reads TGTGCCAGCAGCTTAGAGGGCTTCTATGGCTACACCTTC.